These T cell receptor beta chains were read from a single sample in a study of cytomegalovirus exposure and HLA in healthy donors. The protocol was immunoSEQ multiplex PCR, while the TCRdb copy is restricted to in-frame clones and leaves out a portion. The sample lists 120,000 or so clones, around three quarters seen once, with around 3.6% in the top ten. The sample consisted of PBMCs. All receptors come from a man aged 30-40 years in good health and CMV-seronegative. Both conserved end residues are part of each CDR3. Each record gives: CDR3 DNA, CDR3 protein, D gene, J gene, CDR3 length, clone size, V gene. A D gene is named only where the DNA matches it firmly. A clone size is listed for some rows: how often the clone was seen (once, few, many), or a class if it is expanded.

TGTGCCTGGAGCCTTCTGCGGAATGGCTACACCTTC	CAWSLLRNGYTF	.	TRBJ1-2	12	.	TRBV30
TGTGCCAGCAGCCTAGACAGTTCCTACAATGAGCAGTTCTTC	CASSLDSSYNEQFF	.	TRBJ2-1	14	once	TRBV6-6
TGTGCCAGCTACAGGGATTCGAACACCGGGGAGCTGTTTTTT	CASYRDSNTGELFF	.	TRBJ2-2	14	.	TRBV27
TGCGCCAGCAGCCAATCCGCCAACAGGGATTCACCCCTCCACTTT	CASSQSANRDSPLHF	.	TRBJ1-6	15	.	TRBV4-3
TGTGCCTGGAGCCCTATCATACAGGGTTTAGGCACTGAAGCTTTCTTT	CAWSPIIQGLGTEAFF	.	TRBJ1-1	16	.	TRBV30
TGCGCCAGCAGCCCCCCGACGGGACAGGGAGGGGCGCAGTATTTT	CASSPPTGQGGAQYF	TRBD1	TRBJ2-3	15	.	TRBV5-1
TGTGCCAGCAGCCCTCCTATGCGGGAGACCCAGTACTTC	CASSPPMRETQYF	.	TRBJ2-5	13	.	TRBV5-4
TGCGCCAGCAGCTTGGAGGGGACAGGGGGCGCCCGTTATGGCTACACCTTC	CASSLEGTGGARYGYTF	TRBD1	TRBJ1-2	17	.	TRBV5-1
TGTGCCAGCAGCCGACGGGACAGGGAGGCTTTCTTT	CASSRRDREAFF	TRBD1	TRBJ1-1	12	.	TRBV7-9
TGTGCCAGCAGCTTACAAACTTATAATTCACCCCTCCACTTT	CASSLQTYNSPLHF	.	TRBJ1-6	14	few	TRBV7-3
TGTGCCAGCAGTGAAGGGTCTAGCGGGAGCGGGGAGACCCAGTACTTC	CASSEGSSGSGETQYF	TRBD2	TRBJ2-5	16	.	TRBV6-1
TGTGCCACTTCCAGGGACACCGTCGGGTACTCTGGAAACACCATATATTTT	CATSRDTVGYSGNTIYF	.	TRBJ1-3	17	.	TRBV10-3
TGTGCCAGCAGTTATACCCAGGGTGAGCAGTTCTTC	CASSYTQGEQFF	.	TRBJ2-1	12	few	TRBV6-6
TGTGCCAGCTCACCACTTCCACAGGGGAGCGGTACTGAAGCTTTCTTT	CASSPLPQGSGTEAFF	TRBD1	TRBJ1-1	16	.	TRBV18
TGTGCCAGCAGCGAGGGGACAGGGTCGGGTAATTATAATTCACCCCTCCACTTT	CASSEGTGSGNYNSPLHF	TRBD1	TRBJ1-6	18	.	TRBV9
TGTGCCAGCAGCTCCGGACAGGGAGACTATGGCTACACCTTC	CASSSGQGDYGYTF	TRBD1	TRBJ1-2	14	once	TRBV7-9
TGTGCCAGCAGTCCAAATTCTGGAAACACCATATATTTT	CASSPNSGNTIYF	.	TRBJ1-3	13	.	TRBV28
TGTGCCACCAGCAGAGATACCCTTGGGGAGATTGAAGCTTTCTTT	CATSRDTLGEIEAFF	.	TRBJ1-1	15	.	TRBV15
TGTGCCACCAGCAGCACTAAAGTGGGGCGAACAGATACGCAGTATTTT	CATSSTKVGRTDTQYF	.	TRBJ2-3	16	.	TRBV15
TGCGCCAGCAGCTTGGCCGGACAGGGGAATAATTCACCCCTCCACTTT	CASSLAGQGNNSPLHF	TRBD1	TRBJ1-6	16	.	TRBV5-1
TGTGCCAGCAGCTTGCGGGACAGGGGGCAAGAGCAGTACTTC	CASSLRDRGQEQYF	TRBD1	TRBJ2-7	14	few	TRBV5-6
TGTGCCAGTAGTACCCAGGGCAATCAGCCCCAGCATTTT	CASSTQGNQPQHF	.	TRBJ1-5	13	.	TRBV19
TGTGCCAGCAGTGAAAGGGGGCGGGGGGCCGACACCGGGGAGCTGTTTTTT	CASSERGRGADTGELFF	.	TRBJ2-2	17	.	TRBV6-1
TGTGCCAGCAGCCTGGGGGGGCAGGGTAATGAAAAACTGTTTTTT	CASSLGGQGNEKLFF	.	TRBJ1-4	15	.	TRBV5-4
TGTGCCAGCTCACCTTCTCTGCAGGGCTACTCTGGAAACACCATATATTTT	CASSPSLQGYSGNTIYF	.	TRBJ1-3	17	once	TRBV18
TGTGCCAGCAGTTACGCCCAGACAGGGGGCAGAGGCTACACCTTC	CASSYAQTGGRGYTF	TRBD1	TRBJ1-2	15	.	TRBV6-5
TGCGCCAGCAGCCAGCAGACAGGCATGAACACTGAAGCTTTCTTT	CASSQQTGMNTEAFF	.	TRBJ1-1	15	.	TRBV5-1
TGTGCCAGCACCCGGGACAGGGTAATGCAAGCTTTCTTT	CASTRDRVMQAFF	TRBD1	TRBJ1-1	13	once	TRBV7-8
TGTGCCAGCAGTTACTCGAGGACAACGAACACTGAAGCTTTCTTT	CASSYSRTTNTEAFF	.	TRBJ1-1	15	.	TRBV6-6
TGTGCCAGCAGCACCCGTTTGGAGGGAGAAAAACTGTTTTTT	CASSTRLEGEKLFF	.	TRBJ1-4	14	.	TRBV9
TGTGCCACAGGACAGGGGCCTAACTATGGCTACACCTTC	CATGQGPNYGYTF	TRBD1	TRBJ1-2	13	.	TRBV28
TGTGCCAGCACTAAACCAGGCTTGTCCACTGAAGCTTTCTTT	CASTKPGLSTEAFF	.	TRBJ1-1	14	few	TRBV6-6
TGCGCCAGCAGATTGAAAGGAGGGTACGAGCAGTACTTC	CASRLKGGYEQYF	.	TRBJ2-7	13	.	TRBV5-1
TGTGCCGTGAAGACAGGGGCGAATCAGCCCCAGCATTTT	CAVKTGANQPQHF	TRBD1	TRBJ1-5	13	.	TRBV28
TGTGCCAGCAGTTTACTTCGGGGTAACACCATATATTTT	CASSLLRGNTIYF	.	TRBJ1-3	13	.	TRBV28
TGTGCCAGTTCGCCGGGACAGAGCACCGGGGAGCTGTTTTTT	CASSPGQSTGELFF	TRBD1	TRBJ2-2	14	.	TRBV2
TGTGCCAGCAGTCCCATGGGGCTCTCCTACGAGCAGTACTTC	CASSPMGLSYEQYF	.	TRBJ2-7	14	.	TRBV28
TGTGCCATCAGTGAGTCGGGCAGGCTCTATGGCTACACCTTC	CAISESGRLYGYTF	.	TRBJ1-2	14	.	TRBV10-3
TGTGCCAGCAGACAGGACAGGCCAACTAATGAAAAACTGTTTTTT	CASRQDRPTNEKLFF	TRBD1	TRBJ1-4	15	.	TRBV28
TGTGCCAGCAGTCTCCATTTAGCGGGTAGCGAGCAGTACTTC	CASSLHLAGSEQYF	TRBD2	TRBJ2-7	14	.	TRBV6-5
TGTGCCAGCAGCCCCTCGCGGGGGGCATACGAGCAGTACTTC	CASSPSRGAYEQYF	TRBD2	TRBJ2-7	14	few	TRBV7-9
TGTGCCACCCGACAGGGCAAGAACGAGCAGTACTTC	CATRQGKNEQYF	TRBD1	TRBJ2-7	12	.	TRBV15
TGTGCCAGCAGTGACTCGATAACAGGGAGGGGAAATTCACCCCTCCACTTT	CASSDSITGRGNSPLHF	.	TRBJ1-6	17	.	TRBV6-4
TGTGCCAGCAAAGGCGGGGCGGTTATCTACGAGCAGTACTTC	CASKGGAVIYEQYF	.	TRBJ2-7	14	.	TRBV2
TGTGCCAGCGCCTACCAGGGGCCCTATGGCTACACCTTC	CASAYQGPYGYTF	.	TRBJ1-2	13	.	TRBV19
TGTGCCAGCAGCCGACGGACAGGGGACACTGAAGCTTTCTTT	CASSRRTGDTEAFF	TRBD1	TRBJ1-1	14	.	TRBV7-8
TGCGCCAGCAGCTTGGTCCCAGACAGGTTGAACACTGAAGCTTTCTTT	CASSLVPDRLNTEAFF	.	TRBJ1-1	16	once	TRBV5-1